This T cell receptor beta chain was retrieved from a study of blood T cell repertoires in COVID-19 (dated by TCRdb to 2018 to 2021). Notes on the research overall: Collaborator samples came from the United States, Italy and Spain and covered acute and convalescent phases of COVID-19. A de-identified subject ID, COVID-19 status, age in years and sex were almost always included in the sample metadata. The samples were drawn from two sources: the first 160 participants of the ongoing ImmuneRACE study, and 1,000 to 1,500 subjects contributed by 6 global collaborators. HLA class I and class II types, where available, came from metadata supplied by the sample provider rather than from assay-based typing. The repertoires were released in a freely available public database meant as a resource for research on the immune response to SARS-CoV-2. The prospective study material was composed of cDNA or gDNA derived from T cells, B-cell-depleted T cells, or PBMCs. Deeply sampled blood TCRbeta repertoires from subjects exposed to, actively infected with, or recovered from COVID-19 were included in the dataset. The research as a whole found: Clinical and demographic metadata were provided uncurated, with the amount varying by source and participant.

Reading the germline V gene (reference sequence) gives CDR1 LGHDT and CDR2 YNNKEL. The V end loses 3 bases and the J end loses 4 bases, and a stretch of 17 bases separates them. There are 16 amino acids in the CDR3, from cysteine to phenylalanine inclusive. Only the CDR3 part of the read is kept: 48 bases, read in frame from the first base. Whole blood was collected in K2EDTA tubes by collaborating institutions according to the institutions' own protocols. For TCRbeta analysis, collaborator samples were shipped as frozen whole blood, as isolated PBMCs, or as DNA extracted from either sample type. TCRbeta CDR3 regions were amplified from genomic DNA using the immunoSEQ Assay, a bias-controlled multiplex PCR. The authors' pipeline ran thus. The number of nucleated cells in each sample was estimated by amplification of reference gene primers within the assay. To quantify the absolute abundance of each unique TCRbeta CDR3 rearrangement, sequence reads were collapsed and filtered. For each sample, productive Simpson clonality was calculated as the square root of Simpson's diversity index across productive rearrangements. What TCRdb holds here is the immuneACCESS table cut down to in-frame rearrangements. Part of the clones is not present; checked against another copy, under half of the missing clones reflect an unresolved V gene, and the others are unexplained. V and J calls plus clone size are reproduced from that table; the DNA served to infer D and trimming. The table for this sample lists 200,000 to 300,000 clones; approximately 86% of them were counted only once. The top ten clonotypes cover under 2% of the sample.

For this clone: Its antigen is still unknown. Base qualities were left out, and no much larger clone turns up one base away.

Sequencing input: peripheral blood. The source is a man between 25 and 39 years old with active or convalescent COVID-19. The sequence is built from TRBV3-1 (or the pseudogene TRBV3-2) and TRBJ2-3; perhaps TRBD2 is the D gene, with 7 bases matching. The bases are TGTGCCAGCAGCCAGACCGCGGGGGCCGGGGCAGATACGCAGTATTTT. The encoded protein is CASSQTAGAGADTQYF.